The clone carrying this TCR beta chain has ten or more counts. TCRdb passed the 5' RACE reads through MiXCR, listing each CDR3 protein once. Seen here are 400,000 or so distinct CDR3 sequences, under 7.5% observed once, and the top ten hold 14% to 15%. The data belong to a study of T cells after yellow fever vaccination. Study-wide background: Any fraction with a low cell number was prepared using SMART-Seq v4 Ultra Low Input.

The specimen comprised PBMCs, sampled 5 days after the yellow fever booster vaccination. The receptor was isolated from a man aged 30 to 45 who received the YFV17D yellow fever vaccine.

CDR3 in DNA: TGTGCCAGCAGCTTGGAGGGTTGGGGATTAACTTTCTTT. Protein product: CASSLEGWGLTFF. The chain joins TRBV5-5 to TRBJ1-1, with D hard to call. The CDR3 length is 13 residues. Germline V CDR1 and CDR2: SGHKS, YYEKEE (reference sequence). V lost 0 bases and J lost 12, with 15 bases in between.